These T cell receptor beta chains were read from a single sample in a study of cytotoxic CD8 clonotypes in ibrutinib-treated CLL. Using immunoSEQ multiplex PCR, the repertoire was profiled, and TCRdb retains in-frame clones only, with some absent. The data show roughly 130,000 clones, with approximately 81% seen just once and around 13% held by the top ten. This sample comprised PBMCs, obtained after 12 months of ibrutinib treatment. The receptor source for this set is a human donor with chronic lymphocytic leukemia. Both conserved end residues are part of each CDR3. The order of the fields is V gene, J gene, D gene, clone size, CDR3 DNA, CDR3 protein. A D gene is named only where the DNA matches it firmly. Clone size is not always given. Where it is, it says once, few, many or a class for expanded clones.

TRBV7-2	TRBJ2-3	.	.	TGTGCCAGCAGCTTAACGGCGGCGCCAGATACGCAGTATTTT	CASSLTAAPDTQYF
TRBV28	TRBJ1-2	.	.	TGTGCCAGCGGCCAAAATGGGGGCGATGGCTACACCTTC	CASGQNGGDGYTF
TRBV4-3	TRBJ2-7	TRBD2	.	TGCGCCAGCAGCCGCCTAGGGACTAGCGGGGAGCTTTACGAGCAGTACTTC	CASSRLGTSGELYEQYF
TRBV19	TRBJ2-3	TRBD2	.	TGTGCCAGTAGTAAACTAGCGGGAGAAGGCGATACGCAGTATTTT	CASSKLAGEGDTQYF
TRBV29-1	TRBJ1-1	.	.	TGCAGCGGACATCGGGGGGGGATGAACACTGAAGCTTTCTTT	CSGHRGGMNTEAFF
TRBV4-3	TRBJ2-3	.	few	TGCGCCAGCAGCCAAGGGGGATCACTCAGGCTCCCAGATACGCAGTATTTT	CASSQGGSLRLPDTQYF
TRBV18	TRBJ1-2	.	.	TGTGCCAGCTCACCAGTACCAGATGGTATTGTCTATGGCTACACCTTC	CASSPVPDGIVYGYTF
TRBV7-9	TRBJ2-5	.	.	TGTGCCAGCAGCGTCGCGGGGCAAGAGACCCAGTACTTC	CASSVAGQETQYF
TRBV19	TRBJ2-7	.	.	TGTGCCAGTAGTATCGGCAGGGTATCCTACGAGCAGTACTTC	CASSIGRVSYEQYF
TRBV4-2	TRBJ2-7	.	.	TGTGCCAGCAGCCAGGTCGATATCAGGGGCGTCCTCGACGAGCAGTACTTC	CASSQVDIRGVLDEQYF
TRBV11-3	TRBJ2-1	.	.	TGTGCCAGCAGCTTAGATCCAACTCGAACTAACGGAAATGAGCAGTTCTTC	CASSLDPTRTNGNEQFF
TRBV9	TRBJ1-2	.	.	TGTGCCAGCAGCGCAAAATATATAATCGGCCAGTCCGCTAACTATGGCTACACCTTC	CASSAKYIIGQSANYGYTF
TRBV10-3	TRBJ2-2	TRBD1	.	TGTGCCATCAACCCGGACAGGGGGCTGATCGGGGAGCTGTTTTTT	CAINPDRGLIGELFF
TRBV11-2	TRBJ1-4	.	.	TGTGCCAGCAGCTTAGTTCCGGGCGGGGGCATTAATGAAAAACTGTTTTTT	CASSLVPGGGINEKLFF
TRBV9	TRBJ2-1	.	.	TGTGCCAGCAGCGTCAACAGCGGATCCTACAATGAGCAGTTCTTC	CASSVNSGSYNEQFF
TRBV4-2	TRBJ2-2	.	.	TGTGCCAGCAGCGGGGGGGCTTCCGGGGAGCTGTTTTTT	CASSGGASGELFF
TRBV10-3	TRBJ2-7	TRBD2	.	TGTGCCATTAGCGGGAGTTCTTTCTACGAGCAGTACTTC	CAISGSSFYEQYF
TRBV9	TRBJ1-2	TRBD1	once	TGTGCCAGCAGCGTAGGACCCCCTCGGGGGACAGGGAATGGCTACACCTTC	CASSVGPPRGTGNGYTF
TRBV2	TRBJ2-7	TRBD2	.	TGTGCCAGCAGTGATCCAAAAACCGGGACTAGCGGGAAGTACGAGCAGTACTTC	CASSDPKTGTSGKYEQYF
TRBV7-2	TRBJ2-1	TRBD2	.	TGTGCCAGCAGCACCCGGACTAGCGGGAGAAATGAGCAGTTCTTC	CASSTRTSGRNEQFF
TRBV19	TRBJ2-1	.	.	TGTGCCAGTAGTATGGGGACTGTGGAGCAGTTCTTC	CASSMGTVEQFF
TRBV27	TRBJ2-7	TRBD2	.	TGTGCCAGCAGTCAAGGACTAGCGGGGAGCTACGAGCAGTACTTC	CASSQGLAGSYEQYF
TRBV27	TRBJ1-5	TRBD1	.	TGTGCCAGCAGTTTATTCTGGACAGGGGGCGGCGATAGCAATCAGCCCCAGCATTTT	CASSLFWTGGGDSNQPQHF
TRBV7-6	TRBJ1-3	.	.	TGTGCCAGCAGCTTAGCGTCGACCACCTCTGGAAACACCATATATTTT	CASSLASTTSGNTIYF
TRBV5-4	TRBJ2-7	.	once	TGTGCCAGCAGCTTGAGCGCGACTAGTCCTTACGAGCAGTACTTC	CASSLSATSPYEQYF
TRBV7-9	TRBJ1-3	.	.	TGTGCCAGCAGCTTAGCGCTCGGCAGCGGGAACGGAAACACCATATATTTT	CASSLALGSGNGNTIYF
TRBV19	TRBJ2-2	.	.	TGTGCCAGTAGTCCCGGCCGGACGCAGGAGCTGTTTTTT	CASSPGRTQELFF
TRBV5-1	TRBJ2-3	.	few	TGCGCCAGCAACCCAGGCGGAGCGGTGAGCACAGATACGCAGTATTTT	CASNPGGAVSTDTQYF
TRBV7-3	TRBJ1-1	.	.	TGTGCCAGCAGCCCCCGCGCGGGGGGGATCATCGACACTGAAGCTTTCTTT	CASSPRAGGIIDTEAFF